This T cell receptor beta chain is drawn from a study of cytomegalovirus exposure and HLA in healthy donors. Though nominally healthy at sampling, donors likely had unrecorded immune exposures. Comment on this clone: Antigen: not known.

Study outcomes and limitations: There were some public TCRs occurring in many donors, but most TCR sequences were rare. Sequencing likely produced, as an artifact, a cluster of highly shared sequence variants.

The primer mix had 60 Vbeta and 13 Jbeta primers. The authors' processing: Unique TCR beta chains totaled some 80 million in a later count, with approximately 11 million of them shared. Profiled with immunoSEQ multiplex PCR; TCRdb holds only in-frame clones, not every one. The DNA was the basis for D and trimming; V, J and clone size are from that table. This table holds 150,000 to 200,000 clones. The CDR3 contains 12 residues. Deletions cut 4 bases from V and 5 bases from J, with 10 bases between. Germline CDR1 SGHRS, CDR2 YFSETQ. The V gene is TRBV5-1, the J gene TRBJ2-7, with D unresolved. This TCR came from a young woman in good health and CMV-seropositive. Sequenced: PBMCs. The chain's CDR3 is CASSQTSNEQYF. The CDR3 region has the DNA TGCGCCAGCAGCCAGACAAGCAACGAGCAGTACTTC.